The rows below give T cell receptor beta chains drawn from one sample of a study of blood T cell repertoires in COVID-19. Clones were sequenced by immunoSEQ multiplex PCR, and TCRdb holds only the in-frame ones, with some missing. The sample holds about 84,000 clones, 75% to 90% seen once. Sequenced input: peripheral blood. These receptors were taken from an older man with active or convalescent COVID-19. Each CDR3 is given with its conserved first and last residue. D genes are given only for firm matches. The size field is filled for only some rows; it gives once, few, many or a size class.

v_gene,d_gene,abundance,j_gene,CDR3nt,CDR3aa
TRBV23-1,TRBD1,-,TRBJ2-7,TGCGCCAGCAGTCGGGGAAAACAGGGGGCGCATTGGTGCTACGAGCAGTACTTC,CASSRGKQGAHWCYEQYF
TRBV7-8,-,-,TRBJ2-7,TGTGCCAGCACCAATTACGGGATTACCTACGAGCAGTACTTC,CASTNYGITYEQYF
TRBV7-2,-,-,TRBJ1-2,TGTGCCAGCAGCTCCCGTGACAGAACCCAAGGGGTCTACACCTTC,CASSSRDRTQGVYTF
TRBV7-2,TRBD2,-,TRBJ2-3,TGTGCCAGCAGCTTAGAGCGGGAGGTGAGGCGGACAGATACGCAGTATTTT,CASSLEREVRRTDTQYF
TRBV6-5,-,-,TRBJ1-2,TGTGCCAGCAGTTACTCGAATGCAGGGTTCTATGGCTACACCTTC,CASSYSNAGFYGYTF
TRBV7-9,TRBD2,-,TRBJ2-1,TGTGCCAGCAGCCCGGGGATCGGGGGACTACCAGATAATGAGCAGTTCTTC,CASSPGIGGLPDNEQFF
TRBV7-9,-,-,TRBJ2-1,TGTGCCAGCAGCTTGAGTTTTTCCTACAATGAGCAGTTCTTC,CASSLSFSYNEQFF
TRBV2,-,once,TRBJ1-5,TGTGCCAGCAGTGATAGTAAGGGGCGTAATCAGCCCCAGCATTTT,CASSDSKGRNQPQHF
TRBV7-2,TRBD1,-,TRBJ2-1,TGTGCCAGCAACCGACAGGGACCCTACAATGAGCAGTTCTTC,CASNRQGPYNEQFF
TRBV29-1,TRBD2,-,TRBJ2-7,TGCAGCGTTGAAGATGGACTAGCGGGAGGGACCTACGAGCAGTACTTC,CSVEDGLAGGTYEQYF
TRBV7-3,TRBD2,-,TRBJ2-3,TGTGCCAGCAGCCAGAGACCCGGGGGGGAGGATACGCAGTATTTT,CASSQRPGGEDTQYF
TRBV29-1,-,few,TRBJ2-3,TGCAGCGTTGCAACTACGGGTATCACAGATACGCAGTATTTT,CSVATTGITDTQYF
TRBV3-1/TRBV3-2,TRBD1,-,TRBJ1-2,TGTGCCAGCAGCCCCTCCGGGACAGGGAATAATGGCTACACCTTC,CASSPSGTGNNGYTF
TRBV6-5,TRBD2,-,TRBJ2-7,TGTGCCAGCAAACTCACTAGCGGGAGCTTCCACGAGCAGTACTTC,CASKLTSGSFHEQYF
TRBV29-1,TRBD2,-,TRBJ2-2,TGCAGCGTTGGGACTAGCGGGAAGGGCGGGGAGCTGTTTTTT,CSVGTSGKGGELFF
TRBV28,-,-,TRBJ2-7,TGTGCCAGCAGTTCGGGCTACGAGCAGTACTTC,CASSSGYEQYF
TRBV7-2,-,-,TRBJ2-7,TGTGCCAGCAGCACCCAGGGATGGAGCGAGCAGTACTTC,CASSTQGWSEQYF
TRBV18,-,once,TRBJ1-5,TGTGCCAGCTCACCAGTCCAGGGTCCTCAGCCCCAGCATTTT,CASSPVQGPQPQHF
TRBV6-5,TRBD2,-,TRBJ2-3,TGTGCCAGCAGTCGCGGGAGGGCTAGCACAGATACGCAGTATTTT,CASSRGRASTDTQYF
TRBV7-9,TRBD2,few,TRBJ2-5,TGTGCCAGCAGCTCCACTAGCGAGACATGGACCCAGTACTTC,CASSSTSETWTQYF
TRBV11-2,-,-,TRBJ1-6,TGTGCCAGCAGCCAAAGAGGATCAGGGGTAAATAATTCACCCCTCCACTTT,CASSQRGSGVNNSPLHF
TRBV24-1,TRBD2,once,TRBJ2-5,TGTGCCACCAGTGATTCAGGACTAGCGGGAGGGCTGGAGACCCAGTACTTC,CATSDSGLAGGLETQYF
TRBV4-2,-,-,TRBJ1-3,TGTGCCAGCAGCCAAGTTTCCAGCTCTGGAAACACCATATATTTT,CASSQVSSSGNTIYF
TRBV5-6,TRBD2,-,TRBJ2-1,TGTGCCAGCAGCTTATGGACTAGCGATTACAATGAGCAGTTCTTC,CASSLWTSDYNEQFF
TRBV11-2,TRBD1,-,TRBJ2-1,TGTGCCAGCAGCAATCAGGGGGCGCCCCACAATGAGCAGTTCTTC,CASSNQGAPHNEQFF
TRBV10-3,TRBD1,-,TRBJ1-2,TGTGCCATCAGTGAGGTACAGGGGGCCGGCTATGGCTACACCTTC,CAISEVQGAGYGYTF
TRBV5-4,TRBD2,-,TRBJ2-7,TGTGCCAGCAGCTTGGGGACTAGCGGCTACGAGCAGTACTTC,CASSLGTSGYEQYF
TRBV18,TRBD1,-,TRBJ1-3,TGTGCCAGCTCACATACGACAGGGGTAAACACCATATATTTT,CASSHTTGVNTIYF
TRBV29-1,TRBD2,-,TRBJ2-3,TGCAGCGGGGAGACTAGCGGGACTAGCACAGATACGCAGTATTTT,CSGETSGTSTDTQYF
TRBV30,TRBD1,-,TRBJ1-2,TGTGCCCGAAGACAGGGGGCAGACTATGGCTACACCTTC,CARRQGADYGYTF
TRBV27,TRBD1,-,TRBJ2-1,TGTGCCAGCAATTTGAGGGGGCGCCGAACTTACAATGAGCAGTTCTTC,CASNLRGRRTYNEQFF